Each of the 32 T cell receptor beta chains below was sequenced from the same sample in a study of blood T cells in healthy people across ages (dated by TCRdb to 2015 to 2017). Library preparation employed 5' RACE. This sample was sequenced with an Illumina HiSeq 2500. A second PCR of roughly 7 to 12 cycles was run with a J-beta primer mix and a sample-barcoded 5' primer. The raw public data were reprocessed by TCRdb itself: fastp quality trimming at Q25, MiXCR clonotype calling, in-frame beta chains only. Identical CDR3 protein sequences are pooled into one entry, listed with their most common genes and DNA. The sample contains 600,000 or so distinct CDR3 sequences, roughly 48% of them found a single time. The ten most abundant clones make up approximately 23% of the sample. The specimen sequenced was blood. These receptors all come from an elderly man in good health.

The chain links TRBV6-6 to TRBJ2-1; D unresolved. Germline CDR1 MNHNY, CDR2 SVGAGI (reference sequence). This CDR3 is built from 16 residues. The V gene lost 2 bases and the J gene lost 4 bases, with 15 bases spanning the gap. The CDR3 coding sequence is TGTGCCAGCAGTTACCGAATAGCCCTAGGTTACAATGAGCAGTTCTTC. Its translation is CASSYRIALGYNEQFF.

The V gene is TRBV4-1, the J gene TRBJ1-2, with a tentative D call TRBD1 (5 bases). The CDR3 is made up of 15 amino acids. The germline V gene has CDR1 MGHRA and CDR2 YSYEKL. V was cut by 1 base and J by 7 bases, with 16 bases left in between. CDR3 loop: CASSQGRGGSSGYTF. The CDR3 nucleotides read TGCGCCAGCAGCCAAGGACGGGGGGGGTCCTCTGGCTACACCTTC.

V and J are TRBV10-3 and TRBJ2-7, with 10 bases that match TRBD2. Losses at the gene ends were 8 bases for V and 2 bases for J; bases not matched to a gene: 6. CDR1 ENHRY and CDR2 SYGVKD come from the germline V gene. The CDR3 extends over 14 amino acids. DNA of the CDR3: TGTGCCATCGGGGAGACTAGCGGGCCCTACGAGCAGTACTTC. Protein sequence: CAIGETSGPYEQYF.

The sample holds one count of this clonotype. The V gene is TRBV11-1, the J gene TRBJ2-1; TRBD2 matches 13 bases. Germline CDR1 is SGHAT and CDR2 is FQDESV (reference sequence). The V segment lost 5 bases and the J segment 10 bases; nucleotides outside the gene matches: 11. The CDR3 extends over 16 amino acids. The CDR3 DNA sequence: TGTGCCAGCAGCCCCGGACTAGCGGGAGTCCGCCACGAGCAGTTCTTC. Translation: CASSPGLAGVRHEQFF.

This chain links TRBV5-1 with TRBJ2-3; TRBD1 might be the D (5 bases). Looked up from germline, CDR1 is SGHRS and CDR2 is YFSETQ. Trimming shortened V by 0 bases and J by 0 bases, and 8 bases separated the two germline ends. The CDR3 covers 15 residues. CDR3 residues: CASSLERGSTDTQYF. The CDR3 region has the DNA TGCGCCAGCAGCTTGGAAAGGGGAAGCACAGATACGCAGTATTTT.

This clonotype was counted a few times. Since a much larger clone is just one base distant, this may be a read error. This rearrangement joins TRBV6-6 to TRBJ1-5, with D unresolved. The CDR3 is 15 residues long. V lost 6 bases, J lost 1 base, and 13 bases lay in between. Germline values: CDR1 MNHNY, CDR2 SVGAGI (reference sequence). CDR3 DNA: TGTGCCAGCAGAAATACAGTGTCAAGCAATCAGCCCCAGCATTTT. Protein sequence: CASRNTVSSNQPQHF.

This clonotype has more than one count but fewer than ten. J is TRBJ1-2 and V is TRBV29-1; unclear D gene. This CDR3 spans 12 amino acids. Germline V gene sequence: CDR1 SQVTM, CDR2 ANQGSEA. V was shortened by 7 bases and J by 4 bases, with 13 bases between the two germline ends. Here the CDR3 DNA reads TGCAGCGCGGCTAGGGCATCCTATGGCTACACCTTC. Translation: CSAARASYGYTF.

The rearrangement uses TRBV18 and TRBJ2-1, with 9 bases fitting TRBD1. CDR1 KGHSH and CDR2 LQKENI come from the germline V gene. Trimming removed 3 bases from V and 2 bases from J; junction bases left unmatched: 2. CDR3 length equals 15 residues. Here the CDR3 DNA reads TGTGCCAGCTCACCCCGGGACAGGGCCTACAATGAGCAGTTCTTC. Its protein product is CASSPRDRAYNEQFF.

This clonotype was counted only a few times. V usage is TRBV7-2 and J usage is TRBJ2-7; D may be TRBD1 or TRBD2 (5 bases each). Germline CDR1 is SGHTA and CDR2 is FQGNSA. The CDR3 covers 15 residues. Trimming pared 6 bases from V and 2 bases from J, leaving 17 bases between. CDR3 DNA sequence: TGTGCCAGCAGTTCGAGGGGTTTGGACCCCTACGAGCAGTACTTC. Translation: CASSSRGLDPYEQYF.

The chain carries TRBV7-2 and TRBJ2-3; D assignment may be TRBD1 or TRBD2 (5 bases each). Germline CDR1 and CDR2: SGHTA and FQGNSA. V was cut by 1 base and J by 3 bases, with 14 bases left in between. The CDR3 is 16 residues long. CDR3 in amino acids: CASSLVGTSVTDTQYF. In DNA, the CDR3 is TGTGCCAGCAGCTTAGTTGGGACGAGTGTGACAGATACGCAGTATTTT.

The CDR3 loop reads CSCDTMETQYF. The CDR3 DNA reads TGCAGCTGCGACACCATGGAGACCCAGTACTTC. V and J are TRBV20-1 and TRBJ2-5; D not resolved. Germline CDR1 reads DFQATT; CDR2 reads SNEGSKA (reference sequence). This CDR3 region has 11 residues.

This clonotype has just a few counts. The chain recombines TRBV20-1 with TRBJ1-2; the match to TRBD1 covers 11 bases. The CDR3 is 15 residues long. V dropped 7 bases and J dropped 3; count of bases not matched to a gene: 10. Germline V CDR1 and CDR2: DFQATT, SNEGSKA (reference sequence). CDR3 loop: CSGRTGGNFDYGYTF. The CDR3 bases are TGCAGTGGCCGGACAGGGGGCAATTTTGACTATGGCTACACCTTC.

This clonotype came up a few times. The chain has TRBV27 and TRBJ1-2; D is possibly TRBD1 (6 bases). The germline V and J ends were trimmed by 8 bases and 8 bases, with 21 bases remaining between them. CDR1 is MNHEY, CDR2 SMNVEV, per germline (reference sequence). CDR3 length: 14 residues. CDR3: CASGDLQGGKGYTF. DNA for the CDR3: TGTGCCAGCGGTGACCTGCAAGGGGGGAAAGGCTACACCTTC.

There are many counts of this clonotype. The rearrangement links TRBV6-6 to TRBJ2-7; 11 positions agree with TRBD2. Germline values: CDR1 MNHNY, CDR2 SVGAGI (reference sequence). The CDR3 is 16 amino acids. After removal of 6 bases from V and 5 bases from J, the junction contained 12 bases not matched to a gene. The CDR3 reads CASRPLTSGSIHEQYF. The CDR3, as DNA: TGTGCCAGCAGACCACTAACTAGCGGGAGTATCCACGAGCAGTACTTC.

The chain recombines TRBV7-9 with TRBJ1-2; D is undetermined. Germline V gives CDR1 SEHNR, CDR2 FQNEAQ (reference sequence). Trimming cost V 6 bases and J 7 bases, with 15 bases left between them. The CDR3 spans 13 residues. CDR3 amino acids: CASSCGPSGGYTF. CDR3 coding DNA: TGTGCCAGCAGTTGCGGGCCCTCGGGTGGCTACACCTTC. Complete variable domain (other parts from reference TRBV7-9 and TRBJ1-2): DTGVSQNPRHKITKRGQNVTFRCDPISEHNRLYWYRQTLGQGPEFLTYFQNEAQLEKSRLLSDRFSAERPKGSFSTLEIQRTEQGDSAMYLCASSCGPSGGYTFGSGTRLTVV.

The rearrangement joins TRBV7-9 to TRBJ2-4; 7 bases agree with TRBD1. The trim removed 5 bases at V and 7 bases at J, leaving 11 bases unmatched. Germline V gives CDR1 SEHNR, CDR2 FQNEAQ (reference sequence). The CDR3 is 15 amino acids. The CDR3 sequence: CASSPPRQGLNIQYF. The CDR3, as DNA: TGTGCCAGCAGCCCCCCCCGACAGGGATTGAACATTCAGTACTTC.

This clonotype was seen more than once but under ten times. This chain joins TRBV20-1 and TRBJ2-7, with D possibly TRBD2 on 6 matching bases. CDR1 and CDR2 (germline): DFQATT, SNEGSKA (reference sequence). V shed 5 bases and J shed 1 base, with 9 bases lying between them. This CDR3 is 12 amino acids long. In DNA form, the CDR3 reads TGCAGTGCTGAGACTAGGTCCTACGAGCAGTACTTC. Translating it yields CSAETRSYEQYF.

V is TRBV5-1 and J is TRBJ1-4; the D is unclear. Looked up from germline, CDR1 is SGHRS and CDR2 is YFSETQ. V was cut by 2 bases and J by 0 bases, with 11 bases left in between. The CDR3 is 16 residues long. The CDR3 here is CASSLDGASTNEKLFF. The CDR3 bases are TGCGCCAGCAGCTTAGATGGAGCCTCAACTAATGAAAAACTGTTTTTT. Full variable domain (rest looked up from reference TRBV5-1 and TRBJ1-4): KAGVTQTPRYLIKTRGQQVTLSCSPISGHRSVSWYQQTPGQGLQFLFEYFSETQRNKGNFPGRFSGRQFSNSRSEMNVSTLELGDSALYLCASSLDGASTNEKLFFGSGTQLSVL.

The chain joins TRBV7-9 to TRBJ1-2; D remains unclear. With 2 bases removed from V and 4 bases from J, the gap between germline ends came to 8 bases. The germline CDR1 and CDR2 sequences are SEHNR and FQNEAQ (reference sequence). The CDR3 is 13 amino acids. Here the CDR3 DNA reads TGTGCCAGCAGCTTAAGCAACCCCTATGGCTACACCTTC. Translating it yields CASSLSNPYGYTF.

This clonotype was found once. The CDR3 loop reads CASSQEGTGRSYTF. CDR3 coding DNA: TGCGCCAGCAGCCAAGAGGGGACTGGAAGGAGCTACACCTTC. J is TRBJ1-2 and V is TRBV4-1; tentative D call: TRBD1 (5 bases). The ends were cut back, 0 bases at V and 9 bases at J, with 14 bases in the middle. This CDR3 comprises 14 residues. Germline values: CDR1 MGHRA, CDR2 YSYEKL.

The CDR3 loop is CASSLGEGGNTIYF. The DNA for the CDR3 is TGTGCCAGCAGCTTAGGGGAGGGTGGAAACACCATATATTTT. The chain is built from TRBV7-9 and TRBJ1-3; no clear D gene. This CDR3 region has 14 residues. Trimming removed 1 base at V and 3 bases at J, with 7 bases between. In germline, CDR1 is SEHNR, CDR2 FQNEAQ (reference sequence). The whole variable domain, remainder taken from reference TRBV7-9 and TRBJ1-3, is DTGVSQNPRHKITKRGQNVTFRCDPISEHNRLYWYRQTLGQGPEFLTYFQNEAQLEKSRLLSDRFSAERPKGSFSTLEIQRTEQGDSAMYLCASSLGEGGNTIYFGEGSWLTVV.

A remark on this clonotype: The junction departs from the called germline gene at one end, perhaps through a read error. The chain joins TRBV7-9 to TRBJ2-7; D is unclear. CDR3 length: 13 residues. Germline V gene lookup returns CDR1 SEHNR and CDR2 FQNEAQ (reference sequence). The CDR3 protein is CAGSDSAAGEQYF. CDR3 coding DNA: TGTGCCGGCAGCGATAGTGCGGCCGGCGAGCAGTACTTC.

This clonotype has more than one count but fewer than ten. The V call is TRBV29-1, the J call TRBJ1-1; the D gene is possibly TRBD1 (6 bases). This CDR3 is 14 amino acids long. Between the trimmed V and J ends, which lost 7 bases and 2 bases, there was a span of 17 bases. CDR1 and CDR2 from the germline V gene are SQVTM and ANQGSEA. The CDR3 spells CSAQPAGTNTEAFF. CDR3 DNA sequence: TGCAGCGCCCAACCAGCCGGGACAAACACTGAAGCTTTCTTT.

The chain links TRBV20-1 to TRBJ1-2, with D possibly matching TRBD1 (5 bases). The germline V and J ends were trimmed by 3 bases and 6 bases, with 17 bases remaining between them. The CDR3 is 14 residues long. CDR1 and CDR2 (germline): DFQATT, SNEGSKA (reference sequence). The CDR3 bases are TGCAGTGCTAGGGTCCCAGGGAGGGGCGATGGCTACACCTTC. It yields the protein CSARVPGRGDGYTF.

This clonotype has a handful of counts. The rearrangement uses TRBV24-1 and TRBJ2-7, with D possibly TRBD1 on 5 matching bases. V was trimmed by 4 bases and J by 3 bases, leaving 21 bases between them. Germline V gene lookup returns CDR1 KGHDR and CDR2 SFDVKD. This CDR3 region has 17 residues. This CDR3 reads CATSDREGESGVYEQYF. Here the CDR3 DNA reads TGTGCCACCAGTGACAGGGAAGGCGAAAGTGGCGTCTACGAGCAGTACTTC.

The chain links TRBV7-2 to TRBJ1-6; TRBD1 aligns across 10 bases. There are 15 residues in the CDR3. Looked up from germline, CDR1 is SGHTA and CDR2 is FQGNSA. Trimming cost V 5 bases and J 10 bases; bases outside gene matches: 8. CDR3 sequence: CASSGPDRGKSPLHF. DNA of the CDR3: TGTGCCAGCAGCGGGCCGGACAGGGGGAAGTCACCCCTCCACTTT.

The rearrangement joins TRBV6-6 to TRBJ2-5, with D possibly called TRBD1 or TRBD2 (5 bases each). The CDR3 totals 16 residues. Germline lookup yields CDR1 MNHNY and CDR2 SVGAGI (reference sequence). V gave up 5 bases and J gave up 4 bases, with 20 bases separating them. The CDR3 DNA is TGTGCCAGCAGTCCCCTCCGGGGCACAAGGGGAGAGACCCAGTACTTC. It translates to CASSPLRGTRGETQYF.

The V and J genes are TRBV4-3 and TRBJ2-1; 7 nucleotides line up with TRBD2. From germline, CDR1 is LGHNA and CDR2 YSLEER. This CDR3 comprises 17 residues. V lost 5 bases to trimming and J lost 10 bases; unmatched junction nucleotides: 20. The CDR3 DNA reads TGCGCCAGCAGCTTCCGAGTAGCGGGCTCGCCACACGGGGAGCAGTTCTTC. Encoded protein: CASSFRVAGSPHGEQFF.

This rearrangement joins TRBV6-2 or TRBV6-3 to TRBJ2-5; a weak D match, TRBD1 (5 bases). Trimming removed 7 bases from V and 0 bases from J, with 9 bases in between. Germline values: CDR1 MNHEY, CDR2 SVGEGT. The CDR3 length is 13 residues. CDR3 sequence reads: CASTVGHQETQYF. In DNA form, the CDR3 reads TGTGCCAGCACCGTGGGGCACCAAGAGACCCAGTACTTC.

This clonotype was counted only a few times. The chain couples TRBV6-5 to TRBJ2-6; no definite D call. Germline loops: CDR1 MNHEY, CDR2 SVGAGI. V dropped 7 bases and J dropped 0 bases, with 13 bases sitting between them. This CDR3 is 16 amino acids long. The CDR3 sequence: CASTLRVRSGANVLTF. CDR3 sequence (DNA): TGTGCCAGCACCCTAAGGGTCCGCTCTGGGGCCAACGTCCTGACTTTC.

The V call is TRBV7-2, the J call TRBJ1-2; a weak D match, TRBD1 (6 bases). The germline V gene has CDR1 SGHTA and CDR2 FQGNSA. The CDR3 spans 15 residues. Trimming stripped 1 base from V and 2 bases from J, with 11 bases between. This CDR3 reads CASSLDNRENYGYTF. The CDR3 DNA follows: TGTGCCAGCAGCTTAGATAACAGGGAAAACTATGGCTACACCTTC.

V usage is TRBV20-1 and J usage is TRBJ2-3; 8 bases fit TRBD2. CDR3 length: 16 amino acids. Germline lookup yields CDR1 DFQATT and CDR2 SNEGSKA (reference sequence). Trimming at V came to 4 bases and at J to 2 bases, leaving 11 bases not matched to a gene. For the CDR3, the DNA is TGCAGTGCTATGCCCCCTCTGCGGGAGGCCACAGATACGCAGTATTTT. This codes for CSAMPPLREATDTQYF.